Described below is a single TCR beta chain sequence and its context. Its matching antigen is unknown. The V end lost 6 bases, the J end lost 6 bases, and 15 bases lay between the germline ends. Germline V gives CDR1 MNHEY, CDR2 SMNVEV (reference sequence). The CDR3 runs 14 residues. The data derive from a study of T cell responses to AZD1222 COVID-19 vaccine. Study-wide results and limits: Rises in breadth and depth of Spike-specific TCRs came after two AZD1222 doses.

This table comes from immunoSEQ multiplex PCR, and its TCRdb copy is limited to in-frame clones, with some not included. The profile shows fewer than 150,000 clones, 93% of them singletons. This receptor was taken from an adult in good health. This chain links TRBV27 with TRBJ1-5; D not certain. The source was peripheral blood, collected on day 0 of AZD1222 vaccination. This chain's CDR3 is CASSLEGGGQPQHF. CDR3 nucleotides: TGTGCCAGCAGCCTTGAAGGAGGAGGTCAGCCCCAGCATTTT.